A selection of T cell receptor beta chains follows, all from one sample in a study of blood T cells in healthy people across ages. MiXCR, applied by TCRdb to the 5' RACE reads, yields one record per CDR3 protein. The profile shows 750,000 to 1,000,000 distinct CDR3 sequences, around 29% of them singletons. The data also belong to a second study, concerning T cells of mothers and their children.

Sequenced input: blood. These receptors all stem from a middle-aged woman in good health. The CDR3 runs from the conserved cysteine through the conserved F or W. Fields, in order: D gene, J gene, V gene, clone size, CDR3 protein, CDR3 DNA. The D gene is left open where the match is weak. The size field is filled for only some rows; it gives once, few, many or a size class.

d_call: -; j_call: TRBJ1-2; v_call: TRBV10-3; clone_size: many; cdr3_aa: CAIKRGINYGYTF; cdr3_nt: TGTGCCATAAAGAGGGGCATCAACTATGGCTACACCTTC
d_call: TRBD1; j_call: TRBJ1-5; v_call: TRBV20-1; clone_size: -; cdr3_aa: CSADDRGLNQPQHF; cdr3_nt: TGCAGTGCCGACGACAGGGGGCTCAATCAGCCCCAGCATTTT
d_call: -; j_call: TRBJ1-5; v_call: TRBV7-2; clone_size: many; cdr3_aa: CASSLAKGSNQPQHF; cdr3_nt: TGTGCCAGCAGCTTAGCGAAGGGTAGCAATCAGCCCCAGCATTTT
d_call: -; j_call: TRBJ1-1; v_call: TRBV7-9; clone_size: once; cdr3_aa: CASSLSARGSANTEAFF; cdr3_nt: TGTGCCAGCAGCTTATCGGCGAGGGGTAGTGCGAACACTGAAGCTTTCTTT
d_call: -; j_call: TRBJ2-5; v_call: TRBV28; clone_size: -; cdr3_aa: CASREDGQETQYF; cdr3_nt: TGTGCCAGCAGGGAGGACGGACAAGAGACCCAGTACTTC
d_call: -; j_call: TRBJ2-1; v_call: TRBV5-5; clone_size: few; cdr3_aa: CASSLGRMSYNEQFF; cdr3_nt: TGTGCCAGCAGCTTGGGACGTATGTCCTACAATGAGCAGTTCTTC
d_call: TRBD2; j_call: TRBJ2-7; v_call: TRBV11-2; clone_size: few; cdr3_aa: CASSLDARAGGQYF; cdr3_nt: TGTGCCAGCAGCTTAGATGCCCGTGCGGGGGGCCAGTACTTC
d_call: -; j_call: TRBJ2-1; v_call: TRBV7-9; clone_size: -; cdr3_aa: CASSLPVTGPTSSYNEQFF; cdr3_nt: TGTGCCAGCAGCTTGCCTGTTACAGGGCCCACGAGCTCCTACAATGAGCAGTTCTTC
d_call: -; j_call: TRBJ2-7; v_call: TRBV7-9; clone_size: many; cdr3_aa: CASSSSQEQHFEQYF; cdr3_nt: TGTGCCAGCAGCTCATCGCAGGAGCAACATTTCGAGCAGTACTTC
d_call: TRBD1; j_call: TRBJ1-5; v_call: TRBV18; clone_size: -; cdr3_aa: CASSPGTGFSNQPQHF; cdr3_nt: TGTGCCAGCTCACCCGGGACAGGATTTAGCAATCAGCCCCAGCATTTT
d_call: TRBD2; j_call: TRBJ2-1; v_call: TRBV4-1; clone_size: -; cdr3_aa: CASSHLGLADPYNEQFF; cdr3_nt: TGCGCCAGCAGCCATCTGGGACTAGCGGACCCCTACAATGAGCAGTTCTTC
d_call: -; j_call: TRBJ1-5; v_call: TRBV4-1; clone_size: -; cdr3_aa: CASNHSQVGNQPQHF; cdr3_nt: TGCGCCAGCAACCATTCACAGGTTGGGAATCAGCCCCAGCATTTT
d_call: -; j_call: TRBJ1-6; v_call: TRBV30; clone_size: -; cdr3_aa: CAGFRDSYNSPLHF; cdr3_nt: TGTGCCGGATTCAGGGACTCCTATAATTCACCCCTCCACTTT
d_call: TRBD1; j_call: TRBJ1-2; v_call: TRBV14; clone_size: -; cdr3_aa: CASSQVRTTGGNGYTF; cdr3_nt: TGTGCCAGCAGCCAAGTCCGAACGACAGGGGGCAATGGCTACACCTTC
d_call: TRBD2; j_call: TRBJ2-5; v_call: TRBV7-2; clone_size: -; cdr3_aa: CASSLGELAGVTQYF; cdr3_nt: TGTGCCAGCAGCTTAGGTGAACTAGCGGGGGTGACCCAGTACTTC
d_call: -; j_call: TRBJ1-2; v_call: TRBV7-2; clone_size: -; cdr3_aa: CASSPGGRSYTF; cdr3_nt: TGTGCCAGCAGCCCGGGAGGTAGAAGCTACACCTTC
d_call: -; j_call: TRBJ2-7; v_call: TRBV29-1; clone_size: many; cdr3_aa: CSVEHAGAHEQYF; cdr3_nt: TGCAGCGTTGAACATGCGGGGGCCCACGAGCAGTACTTC
d_call: -; j_call: TRBJ1-2; v_call: TRBV3-1; clone_size: many; cdr3_aa: CASSATGFYYGYTF; cdr3_nt: TGTGCCAGCAGCGCGACAGGCTTCTACTATGGCTACACCTTC
d_call: -; j_call: TRBJ2-1; v_call: TRBV5-1; clone_size: -; cdr3_aa: CASSWLPDYNEQFF; cdr3_nt: TGCGCCAGCAGCTGGCTTCCCGATTACAATGAGCAGTTCTTC
d_call: TRBD2; j_call: TRBJ2-7; v_call: TRBV7-2; clone_size: many; cdr3_aa: CASSLNSGGNSYEQYF; cdr3_nt: TGTGCCAGCAGCCTAAATAGCGGGGGGAACTCCTACGAGCAGTACTTC
d_call: -; j_call: TRBJ2-7; v_call: TRBV12-3/TRBV12-4; clone_size: -; cdr3_aa: CASTWTETPYEQYF; cdr3_nt: TGTGCCAGCACTTGGACAGAAACCCCCTACGAGCAGTACTTC
d_call: -; j_call: TRBJ2-1; v_call: TRBV2; clone_size: many; cdr3_aa: CASSLRGNPYNEQFF; cdr3_nt: TGTGCCAGCAGTTTACGGGGGAATCCCTACAATGAGCAGTTCTTC
d_call: TRBD1; j_call: TRBJ1-2; v_call: TRBV28; clone_size: once; cdr3_aa: CATIIDRGRGYTF; cdr3_nt: TGTGCCACCATAATCGACAGGGGGCGAGGCTACACCTTC
d_call: -; j_call: TRBJ1-2; v_call: TRBV20-1; clone_size: few; cdr3_aa: CSARRDDWGRYGYTF; cdr3_nt: TGCAGTGCTAGACGTGACGATTGGGGGAGGTATGGCTACACCTTC
d_call: TRBD2; j_call: TRBJ2-1; v_call: TRBV20-1; clone_size: -; cdr3_aa: CSARVSGGPNEQFF; cdr3_nt: TGCAGTGCTAGAGTTAGCGGGGGGCCCAATGAGCAGTTCTTC
d_call: -; j_call: TRBJ1-6; v_call: TRBV6-2/TRBV6-3; clone_size: -; cdr3_aa: CASSYSTHNVNSPLHF; cdr3_nt: TGTGCCAGCAGTTACTCGACGCACAATGTGAATTCACCCCTCCACTTT
d_call: -; j_call: TRBJ1-5; v_call: TRBV7-9; clone_size: few; cdr3_aa: CASSSSVGSETESNQPQHF; cdr3_nt: TGTGCCAGCAGCTCCAGCGTCGGGTCGGAGACAGAGAGCAATCAGCCCCAGCATTTT
d_call: -; j_call: TRBJ2-1; v_call: TRBV6-1; clone_size: few; cdr3_aa: CASSEWAEQFF; cdr3_nt: TGTGCCAGCAGTGAGTGGGCTGAGCAGTTCTTC
d_call: -; j_call: TRBJ2-2; v_call: TRBV29-1; clone_size: -; cdr3_aa: CSVPGGGELFF; cdr3_nt: TGCAGCGTCCCCGGGGGCGGGGAGCTGTTTTTT
d_call: TRBD1; j_call: TRBJ2-3; v_call: TRBV4-3; clone_size: few; cdr3_aa: CASSQERAGGYTDTQYF; cdr3_nt: TGCGCCAGCAGCCAAGAGCGGGCAGGGGGTTATACAGATACGCAGTATTTT
d_call: TRBD1; j_call: TRBJ2-7; v_call: TRBV20-1; clone_size: -; cdr3_aa: CSAWTGREQYF; cdr3_nt: TGCAGTGCTTGGACAGGGCGCGAGCAGTACTTC
d_call: TRBD2; j_call: TRBJ2-1; v_call: TRBV7-6; clone_size: -; cdr3_aa: CASSRGGPGNEQFF; cdr3_nt: TGTGCCAGCAGCCGGGGGGGCCCGGGCAATGAGCAGTTCTTC